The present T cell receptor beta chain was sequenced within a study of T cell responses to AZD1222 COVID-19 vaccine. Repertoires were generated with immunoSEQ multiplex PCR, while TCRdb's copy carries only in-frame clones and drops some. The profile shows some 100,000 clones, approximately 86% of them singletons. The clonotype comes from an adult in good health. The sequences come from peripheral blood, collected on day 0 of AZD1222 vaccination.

The CDR3 DNA is TGTGCCAGTAGTGGGGGCAGAGGGGCGCATTTT. Translated, it gives CASSGGRGAHF. The V call is TRBV19, the J call TRBJ1-5; perhaps TRBD1 as D (6 bases). CDR1 is LNHDA and CDR2 is SQIVND in the germline V gene (reference sequence). CDR3 size: 11 residues. V was trimmed by 5 bases and J by 15 bases, leaving 14 bases between them. The entire variable domain, with the rest obtained from reference TRBV19 and TRBJ1-5, is as follows: DGGITQSPKYLFRKEGQNVTLSCEQNLNHDAMYWYRQDPGQGLRLIYYSQIVNDFQKGDIAEGYSVSREKKESFPLTVTSAQKNPTAFYLCASSGGRGAHFGDGTRLSIL.